These 27 T cell receptor beta chains were sequenced from one sample in a study of blood T cell repertoires in COVID-19 (dated by TCRdb to 2018 to 2021). Library preparation employed the immunoSEQ multiplex PCR assay. TCRdb holds this immuneACCESS table with in-frame rearrangements only. Some clones are missing; in checked studies, unresolved V genes explain under half, and the rest has no known cause. This sample comprises about 58,000 clones, under 90% of them detected only once. Around 4.5% of the sample is held by the ten biggest clonotypes. The sequenced sample consisted of peripheral blood. The receptors were gathered from a man aged 40-49 years with active COVID-19.

This clone has only one observation. CDR3 nucleotides: TGTGCCAGCAGATCCGACAGGGGATTGAACACTGAAGCTTTCTTT. It encodes CASRSDRGLNTEAFF. J is TRBJ1-1 and V is TRBV28; 8 bases agree with TRBD1. The CDR3 covers 15 residues. With 6 bases clipped from V and 0 bases from J, the junction kept 6 bases outside the gene matches. The germline CDR1 and CDR2 sequences are MDHEN and SYDVKM.

The chain couples TRBV19 to TRBJ2-5; 15 bases fit TRBD2. Germline CDR1 is LNHDA and CDR2 is SQIVND (reference sequence). V lost 2 bases, J lost 2 bases, and 6 bases stayed unmatched. The CDR3 runs 18 residues. The CDR3 region is CASSISFGLAGGQETQYF. The CDR3, as DNA: TGTGCCAGTAGTATATCCTTCGGACTAGCGGGAGGGCAAGAGACCCAGTACTTC.

The rearrangement uses TRBV3-1 (or the pseudogene TRBV3-2) and TRBJ1-1; tentative D call: TRBD1 (5 bases). The CDR3 consists of 12 residues. Germline lookup yields CDR1 LGHDT and CDR2 YNNKEL (reference sequence). The V and J ends lost 1 base and 7 bases respectively, with 7 bases between them. This chain's CDR3 is CASSQARDEAFF. The CDR3 DNA follows: TGTGCCAGCAGCCAAGCCAGGGATGAAGCTTTCTTT.

This sequence joins TRBV3-1 (or the pseudogene TRBV3-2) and TRBJ2-7; D not resolved. The length of the CDR3 is 19 residues. Germline CDR1 reads LGHDT; CDR2 reads YNNKEL (reference sequence). V was trimmed by 1 base and J by 5 bases, leaving 27 bases between them. The CDR3 is CASSQGPPPVTPSRHEQYF. CDR3 nucleotides: TGTGCCAGCAGCCAAGGACCCCCGCCGGTCACCCCTAGTAGACACGAGCAGTACTTC.

The chain links TRBV7-9 to TRBJ1-1; D might be TRBD1 (5 bases). The CDR3 spans 13 residues. The germline gives CDR1 SEHNR, CDR2 FQNEAQ (reference sequence). V was cut by 5 bases and J by 4 bases, with 11 bases left in between. CDR3 DNA sequence: TGTGCCAGCAGCGGAGGCGGGGGCACTGAAGCTTTCTTT. Amino acid sequence: CASSGGGGTEAFF. Together with reference TRBV7-9 and TRBJ1-1, the CDR3 gives the full variable domain: DTGVSQNPRHKITKRGQNVTFRCDPISEHNRLYWYRQTLGQGPEFLTYFQNEAQLEKSRLLSDRFSAERPKGSFSTLEIQRTEQGDSAMYLCASSGGGGTEAFFGQGTRLTVV.

The chain uses TRBV7-9 and TRBJ2-3, with D perhaps matching TRBD2 (6 bases). V was shortened by 6 bases and J by 1 base, with 14 bases between the two germline ends. The CDR3 contains 15 residues. Germline values: CDR1 SEHNR, CDR2 FQNEAQ (reference sequence). CDR3 sequence reads: CASRLTRLGTDTQYF. CDR3 DNA: TGTGCCAGCAGGTTGACAAGACTAGGCACAGATACGCAGTATTTT.

The gene calls are TRBV7-9 and TRBJ2-5, with TRBD1 as a possible D gene (6 bases). Germline CDR1 reads SEHNR; CDR2 reads FQNEAQ (reference sequence). The CDR3 contains 14 residues. V lost 6 bases and J lost 4, with 15 bases in between. This CDR3 is CASSPTAGAETQYF. The CDR3, as DNA: TGTGCCAGCAGTCCTACTGCAGGGGCAGAGACCCAGTACTTC.

V gene TRBV6-5 combines with J gene TRBJ2-2; 8 bases line up with TRBD1. Looked up from germline, CDR1 is MNHEY and CDR2 is SVGAGI. The CDR3 is 15 amino acids. V trimming: 5 bases; J trimming: 7 bases; junction bases outside the gene matches: 9. The CDR3 bases are TGTGCCAGCAGTCCTCGGACAGGGATAAACGGGGAGCTGTTTTTT. Amino acids: CASSPRTGINGELFF.

J is TRBJ1-1 and V is TRBV9; no clear D gene. Germline loops: CDR1 SGDLS, CDR2 YYNGEE. The germline V and J ends were trimmed by 2 bases and 4 bases, with 9 bases remaining between them. The CDR3 loop spans 13 amino acids. In DNA, the CDR3 is TGTGCCAGCAGCGTCGGGTCGGGCACTGAAGCTTTCTTT. It codes for CASSVGSGTEAFF.

The chain is built from TRBV14 and TRBJ1-2; tentative D call: TRBD1 (6 bases). V was clipped by 2 bases and J by 8 bases, with 12 bases between them. Germline CDR1 and CDR2: SGHDN and FVKESK. This CDR3 is 13 amino acids long. The CDR3 DNA reads as TGTGCCAGCAGCCAAAACTACAGGGAAGGCTACACCTTC. Translated: CASSQNYREGYTF.

V gene TRBV9 combines with J gene TRBJ1-5; 7 nucleotides match TRBD1. Looked up from germline, CDR1 is SGDLS and CDR2 is YYNGEE. V was clipped by 5 bases and J by 4 bases; unmatched bases: 6. The CDR3 sequence is 14 residues long. The CDR3 DNA reads TGTGCCAGCAGTCCGGGACAGTTGAATCAGCCCCAGCATTTT. This encodes CASSPGQLNQPQHF.

V gene TRBV28 combines with J gene TRBJ1-1; 9 bases are a match to TRBD1. From germline, CDR1 is MDHEN and CDR2 SYDVKM. There are 19 residues in the CDR3. After removal of 5 bases from V and 3 bases from J, the junction contained 19 bases not matched to a gene. The CDR3 DNA is TGTGCCAGCAGTGCCTACAGGGGGCGAAGTGCTTGGTTAGACACTGAAGCTTTCTTT. This translates into CASSAYRGRSAWLDTEAFF.

This clone has just one count. The V gene is TRBV2, the J gene TRBJ2-3; D might be TRBD2 (6 bases). V lost 6 bases and J 2 bases, leaving 9 bases between the germline ends. This CDR3 region has 13 residues. Per germline, CDR1 SNHLY and CDR2 FYNNEI. This CDR3 is CASRRDPTDTQYF. The CDR3 DNA reads TGTGCCAGCAGGCGGGACCCCACAGATACGCAGTATTTT.

The chain uses TRBV15 and TRBJ2-7; 7 bases are shared with TRBD2. V shed 2 bases, J shed 7 bases, and the junction held 8 bases outside the gene matches. Germline V gives CDR1 LNHNV, CDR2 YYDKDF (reference sequence). The CDR3 totals 14 residues. DNA for the CDR3: TGTGCCACCAGCAGACGTGGCAGGGAGGGAGAGCAGTACTTC. It encodes CATSRRGREGEQYF.

This chain links TRBV27 with TRBJ2-3; tentatively, D is TRBD1 (6 bases). Trimming took 5 bases from V and 6 from J, leaving 27 bases between them. The CDR3 has 18 amino acids. The germline CDR1 and CDR2 sequences are MNHEY and SMNVEV (reference sequence). CDR3 protein: CASSPKPPQGVIGDTQYF. For the CDR3, the DNA is TGTGCCAGCAGTCCCAAACCCCCACAGGGTGTGATTGGGGATACGCAGTATTTT.

DNA of the CDR3: TGTGCCATCAGTGGGAGTACTGAAGCTTTCTTT. Amino acids: CAISGSTEAFF. The genes are TRBV10-3 and TRBJ1-1, with D unresolved. The CDR3 runs 11 residues. From germline, CDR1 is ENHRY and CDR2 SYGVKD. V gave up 4 bases and J gave up 5 bases, with 5 bases separating them.

This clone has a handful of counts. V and J are TRBV9 and TRBJ2-7; 7 nucleotides agree with TRBD2. Germline V lookup: CDR1 SGDLS, CDR2 YYNGEE. V shed 3 bases, J shed 5 bases, and the junction held 11 bases outside the gene matches. The CDR3 spans 15 residues. CDR3 loop: CASSGGEGITHEQYF. The CDR3 DNA is TGTGCCAGCAGCGGCGGGGAGGGAATCACCCACGAGCAGTACTTC. Together with reference TRBV9 and TRBJ2-7, the CDR3 gives the full variable domain: DSGVTQTPKHLITATGQRVTLRCSPRSGDLSVYWYQQSLDQGLQFLIQYYNGEERAKGNILERFSAQQFPDLHSELNLSSLELGDSALYFCASSGGEGITHEQYFGPGTRLTVT.

The chain carries TRBV5-1 and TRBJ1-1; 7 positions match TRBD1. CDR3 length equals 16 residues. The ends lost 0 bases at V and 5 bases at J; junction bases unmatched: 10. Germline V CDR1 and CDR2: SGHRS, YFSETQ. The CDR3 protein is CASSLGGSPGGTEAFF. As DNA, the CDR3 is TGCGCCAGCAGCTTGGGAGGGTCCCCAGGGGGGACTGAAGCTTTCTTT.

V usage is TRBV5-4 and J usage is TRBJ1-2; no reliable D call. Trimming cost V 4 bases and J 3 bases, with 13 bases left between them. Germline values: CDR1 SGHNT, CDR2 YYREEE (reference sequence). The CDR3 is 14 residues long. The CDR3 bases are TGTGCCAGCAGCGCCCCAGCGGAATACTATGGCTACACCTTC. Protein sequence: CASSAPAEYYGYTF.

This chain joins TRBV7-9 and TRBJ1-2, with a tentative D call TRBD1 (5 bases). Looked up from germline, CDR1 is SEHNR and CDR2 is FQNEAQ (reference sequence). Trimming cost V 2 bases and J 8 bases, with 18 bases left between them. CDR3 length: 15 amino acids. CDR3 amino acids: CASSLLKGSQGGYTF. The CDR3 DNA follows: TGTGCCAGCAGCTTACTTAAGGGCTCCCAGGGAGGCTACACCTTC.

The chain has TRBV3-1 (or the pseudogene TRBV3-2) and TRBJ1-2; D is uncertain. Trimming shortened V by 3 bases and J by 4 bases, and 3 bases separated the two germline ends. The CDR3 loop spans 11 amino acids. The germline V gene encodes CDR1 LGHDT and CDR2 YNNKEL (reference sequence). The CDR3 is CASSHIYGYTF. CDR3 DNA: TGTGCCAGCAGCCATATCTATGGCTACACCTTC.

The CDR3 DNA reads TGCGCCAGCAGCCGATCAACCACTAGCGGGAGGGAGACCCAGTACTTC. Translated: CASSRSTTSGRETQYF. The V call is TRBV5-1, the J call TRBJ2-5; 12 bases are a match to TRBD2. Germline lookup yields CDR1 SGHRS and CDR2 YFSETQ. The CDR3 spans 16 residues. V shed 4 bases, J shed 5 bases, and the junction held 9 bases outside the gene matches.

This chain uses TRBV2 with TRBJ2-5; 11 nucleotides line up with TRBD2. This CDR3 contains 17 residues. The germline CDR1 and CDR2 sequences are SNHLY and FYNNEI. Trimming at V came to 4 bases and at J to 1 base, leaving 8 bases not matched to a gene. In DNA, the CDR3 is TGTGCCAGCAGTGTCGAGGTAGCGGGAGGGCCCCAAGAGACCCAGTACTTC. It translates to CASSVEVAGGPQETQYF.

The V gene is TRBV24-1, the J gene TRBJ1-2; the match to TRBD1 covers 9 bases. Trimming removed 8 bases from V and 4 bases from J; junction bases left unmatched: 7. CDR3 length equals 14 residues. Germline assignment: CDR1 KGHDR and CDR2 SFDVKD. Here the CDR3 DNA reads TGTGCCACCACCCTGGGACAGGGAAGCTATGGCTACACCTTC. This translates into CATTLGQGSYGYTF.

This chain links TRBV19 with TRBJ2-3, with unresolved D. CDR3 size: 13 residues. Trimming stripped 7 bases from V and 1 base from J, with 9 bases between. Germline V gives CDR1 LNHDA, CDR2 SQIVND (reference sequence). DNA for the CDR3: TGTGCCAGTAAGAGTCGCCGCACAGATACGCAGTATTTT. Amino acid sequence: CASKSRRTDTQYF.

The CDR3: CASRQQGEETQYF. The CDR3 nucleotides are TGTGCCAGTCGGCAGCAGGGGGAAGAGACCCAGTACTTC. The chain is built from TRBV19 and TRBJ2-5; TRBD1 matches at 7 bases. V lost 8 bases to trimming and J lost 3 bases; unmatched junction nucleotides: 6. CDR3 length: 13 residues. Germline CDR1 and CDR2: LNHDA and SQIVND (reference sequence).

The chain combines TRBV2 with TRBJ2-2; 14 bases map to TRBD2. V trimming: 2 bases; J trimming: 6 bases; junction bases outside the gene matches: 8. The CDR3 covers 18 residues. Per germline, CDR1 SNHLY and CDR2 FYNNEI. CDR3 in amino acids: CASSELGLAGGLAGELFF. The CDR3 coding sequence is TGTGCCAGCAGTGAATTAGGACTAGCGGGAGGTTTGGCCGGGGAGCTGTTTTTT.